Each of the 9 T cell receptor beta chains below was sequenced from the same sample in a study of cytomegalovirus exposure and HLA in healthy donors. The primer mix had 60 Vbeta and 13 Jbeta primers. Profiling relied on immunoSEQ multiplex PCR, and the TCRdb table lists in-frame clones only, not all of them. The data show under 200,000 clones, with around 83% seen just once and approximately 1% held by the top ten. Sequencing was carried out using PBMCs. The receptors were sampled from a girl aged 2 to 10 in good health and CMV-seropositive.

The chain uses TRBV6-5 and TRBJ2-1; no clear D. The CDR3 extends over 15 amino acids. In germline, CDR1 is MNHEY, CDR2 SVGAGI. V lost 2 bases to trimming and J lost 9 bases, with 17 bases between them. The CDR3 spells CASSYLVRGTTEQFF. DNA for the CDR3: TGTGCCAGCAGTTACCTGGTTCGCGGAACAACTGAGCAGTTCTTC.

The chain is built from TRBV6-1 and TRBJ2-3, with D hard to call. Looked up from germline, CDR1 is MNHNS and CDR2 is SASEGT. The CDR3 length is 17 residues. V was pared by 1 base and J by 2 bases, with 16 bases between. This chain's CDR3 is CASSEEGAFSSTDTQYF. CDR3 sequence (DNA): TGTGCCAGCAGTGAAGAAGGAGCCTTCTCCTCCACAGATACGCAGTATTTT.

The chain links TRBV30 to TRBJ1-5; TRBD1 might be the D (6 bases). V lost 0 bases to trimming and J lost 4 bases, with 13 bases between them. This CDR3 region has 15 residues. The germline CDR1 and CDR2 sequences are GTSNPN and SVGIG (reference sequence). The CDR3 spells CAWSVRQGFNQPQHF. In DNA, the CDR3 is TGTGCCTGGAGTGTAAGGCAGGGGTTTAATCAGCCCCAGCATTTT.

V usage is TRBV5-4 and J usage is TRBJ2-3, with 10 bases that match TRBD1. CDR1 is SGHNT and CDR2 is YYREEE in the germline V gene (reference sequence). This CDR3 has 15 residues. V trimming: 4 bases; J trimming: 2 bases; junction bases outside the gene matches: 4. The CDR3 nucleotides read TGTGCCAGCAGCACCGGACAGGGGGACACAGATACGCAGTATTTT. The encoded protein is CASSTGQGDTDTQYF. The full variable domain, rest sourced from reference TRBV5-4 and TRBJ2-3, is ETGVTQSPTHLIKTRGQQVTLRCSSQSGHNTVSWYQQALGQGPQFIFQYYREEENGRGNFPPRFSGLQFPNYSSELNVNALELDDSALYLCASSTGQGDTDTQYFGPGTRLTVL.

This chain connects TRBV7-9 to TRBJ1-5; no reliable D call. The CDR3 contains 13 residues. Trimming shortened V by 6 bases and J by 2 bases, and 8 bases separated the two germline ends. The germline V gene encodes CDR1 SEHNR and CDR2 FQNEAQ (reference sequence). The CDR3 loop reads CASRGLGNQPQHF. The CDR3 coding sequence is TGTGCCAGCAGGGGCCTTGGCAATCAGCCCCAGCATTTT.

This sequence joins TRBV27 and TRBJ2-7, with D possibly TRBD2 on 6 matching bases. Trimming removed 3 bases from V and 1 base from J, with 13 bases in between. There are 15 residues in the CDR3. Germline V lookup: CDR1 MNHEY, CDR2 SMNVEV (reference sequence). CDR3 sequence reads: CASSLGLAASYEQYF. The CDR3 DNA follows: TGTGCCAGCAGTTTGGGATTAGCGGCATCCTACGAGCAGTACTTC.

The chain uses TRBV4-1 and TRBJ1-5; D is ambiguous. V was shortened by 5 bases and J by 6 bases, with 14 bases between the two germline ends. Looked up from germline, CDR1 is MGHRA and CDR2 is YSYEKL. This CDR3 has 14 residues. The CDR3 nucleotides are TGCGCCAGCAGCTTCAGTAGCGGGAGTCAGCCCCAGCATTTT. It yields the protein CASSFSSGSQPQHF.

This clone was observed a handful of times. The chain couples TRBV30 to TRBJ2-7; 14 bases match TRBD2. Trimming removed 1 base from V and 4 bases from J; junction bases left unmatched: 0. Germline lookup yields CDR1 GTSNPN and CDR2 SVGIG (reference sequence). The CDR3 has 14 amino acids. This chain's CDR3 is CAWSGLAGGYEQYF. The CDR3 DNA reads as TGTGCCTGGAGTGGACTAGCGGGAGGGTACGAGCAGTACTTC.

The rearrangement links TRBV28 to TRBJ1-2; D is possibly TRBD1 (5 bases). The ends were cut back, 6 bases at V and 8 bases at J, with 19 bases in the middle. Germline values: CDR1 MDHEN, CDR2 SYDVKM. The length of the CDR3 is 14 residues. The CDR3 sequence: CASRKAGRAVGYTF. CDR3 DNA sequence: TGTGCCAGCAGGAAGGCCGGCAGGGCGGTAGGCTACACCTTC.